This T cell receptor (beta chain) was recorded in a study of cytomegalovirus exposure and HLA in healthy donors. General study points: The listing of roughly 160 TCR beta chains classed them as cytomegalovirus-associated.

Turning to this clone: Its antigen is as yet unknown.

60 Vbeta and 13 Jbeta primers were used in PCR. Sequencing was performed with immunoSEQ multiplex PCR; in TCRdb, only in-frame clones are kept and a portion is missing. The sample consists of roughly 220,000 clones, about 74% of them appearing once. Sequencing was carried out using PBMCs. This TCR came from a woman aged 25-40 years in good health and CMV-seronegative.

In nucleotides, the CDR3 is TGTGCCAGCAGCCTGCGGTACGAGCAGTACTTC. This sequence encodes CASSLRYEQYF. This rearrangement joins TRBV5-8 to TRBJ2-7; D remains unclear. Germline V gives CDR1 SGHTS, CDR2 YDEGEE. With 4 bases removed from V and 4 bases from J, the gap between germline ends came to 6 bases. The length of the CDR3 is 11 residues. Using reference TRBV5-8 and TRBJ2-7 for the parts outside the CDR3, the full variable domain is EAGVTQSPTHLIKTRGQQATLRCSPISGHTSVYWYQQALGLGLQFLLWYDEGEERNRGNFPPRFSGRQFPNYSSELNVNALELEDSALYLCASSLRYEQYFGPGTRLTVT.